Listed below are T cell receptor beta chains from one sample, sequenced in a study of blood T cell repertoires in COVID-19. Only in-frame clones appear in the TCRdb table, and some are missing; sequencing was by immunoSEQ multiplex PCR. This sample carries approximately 250,000 clones, approximately 89% of them seen once, and the ten largest clones take about 3%. The sample consisted of PBMCs or T cells enriched from blood (not recorded which). Every receptor here comes from a man aged 35 to 55 who had been exposed to COVID-19. The conserved cysteine and the conserved F or W are not part of the CDR3 here. A D gene is named only where the DNA matches it firmly. Clone size is not always given. Where it is, it says once, few, many or a class for expanded clones.

D	V	size	J	CDR3
-	TRBV4-3	-	TRBJ2-2	ASSQLSKAGDTGELF
-	TRBV18	once	TRBJ1-2	ASSPLLAGRIINYGYT
TRBD1	TRBV11-2	-	TRBJ2-1	ASSLTLSDRYYNEQF
TRBD1	TRBV7-3	-	TRBJ1-1	ASSSRGVATEAF
TRBD1	TRBV5-4	-	TRBJ2-5	ASSPPGQGRETQY
-	TRBV12-3/TRBV12-4	-	TRBJ1-1	ASSLGRVAF
-	TRBV14	-	TRBJ1-5	ASSHAIRKPQH
-	TRBV7-9	-	TRBJ1-2	ASSLTGSNGYT
-	TRBV18	-	TRBJ1-3	ASSPNGGNTIY
-	TRBV5-5	-	TRBJ2-1	ASGRGGSSYNEQF
-	TRBV5-4	-	TRBJ2-2	ASSFGGDTGELF
TRBD2	TRBV28	-	TRBJ2-3	ASSPGLAKGTDTQY
TRBD1	TRBV9	-	TRBJ1-1	ASSVGTGSMNTEAF
TRBD1	TRBV15	-	TRBJ1-4	ATSRDQGADVGEKLF
TRBD2	TRBV5-1	-	TRBJ2-1	ASSLVGGGPGNEQF
-	TRBV9	-	TRBJ2-3	ASSGAGSTDTQY
TRBD2	TRBV20-1	-	TRBJ2-3	SASSQREKITDTQY
-	TRBV6-4	-	TRBJ1-6	ASSAREGRGFSPLH
-	TRBV6-5	once	TRBJ1-1	ASINRGAEAF
-	TRBV7-9	-	TRBJ1-3	ASSLLSGGGNTIY
-	TRBV19	-	TRBJ1-2	ASSIQEDYGYT
-	TRBV10-3	-	TRBJ2-5	AISEEGRGETQY
TRBD2	TRBV5-1	-	TRBJ2-2	ASSYTGGPGTGELF
-	TRBV6-1	-	TRBJ1-2	ASSDNGQHPWGYT
-	TRBV5-1	-	TRBJ2-5	ASSWSSGQHQETQY
TRBD1	TRBV12-5	-	TRBJ2-7	ASGFTQGYEQY
-	TRBV7-9	once	TRBJ1-2	ASSLGGGFDGYT
-	TRBV7-2	-	TRBJ2-7	ASSPDTYEQY
TRBD1	TRBV28	-	TRBJ2-2	ASSLGQARTVTGELF
TRBD2	TRBV4-2	-	TRBJ2-5	ASSQDTSGRRTQY
TRBD2	TRBV29-1	-	TRBJ2-7	SVELAGAYEQY
TRBD1	TRBV28	-	TRBJ2-7	ASRRVGQGLYEQY
-	TRBV28	-	TRBJ1-6	ASNKPGDSPLH
-	TRBV9	-	TRBJ2-1	ASSVAGAESNEQF
TRBD2	TRBV14	-	TRBJ2-2	ASSRSGRLYDDGELF
TRBD2	TRBV2	-	TRBJ2-5	ASSAGLADQETQY
-	TRBV5-1	-	TRBJ1-2	ASREGSHPGGYT
-	TRBV9	-	TRBJ1-1	ASSVGHGGGIGATEAF
-	TRBV28	-	TRBJ1-3	ASTLGPGSGNTIY
-	TRBV20-1	-	TRBJ2-7	SVDSTYEQY
-	TRBV10-3	once	TRBJ2-3	AISESRQNTDTQY